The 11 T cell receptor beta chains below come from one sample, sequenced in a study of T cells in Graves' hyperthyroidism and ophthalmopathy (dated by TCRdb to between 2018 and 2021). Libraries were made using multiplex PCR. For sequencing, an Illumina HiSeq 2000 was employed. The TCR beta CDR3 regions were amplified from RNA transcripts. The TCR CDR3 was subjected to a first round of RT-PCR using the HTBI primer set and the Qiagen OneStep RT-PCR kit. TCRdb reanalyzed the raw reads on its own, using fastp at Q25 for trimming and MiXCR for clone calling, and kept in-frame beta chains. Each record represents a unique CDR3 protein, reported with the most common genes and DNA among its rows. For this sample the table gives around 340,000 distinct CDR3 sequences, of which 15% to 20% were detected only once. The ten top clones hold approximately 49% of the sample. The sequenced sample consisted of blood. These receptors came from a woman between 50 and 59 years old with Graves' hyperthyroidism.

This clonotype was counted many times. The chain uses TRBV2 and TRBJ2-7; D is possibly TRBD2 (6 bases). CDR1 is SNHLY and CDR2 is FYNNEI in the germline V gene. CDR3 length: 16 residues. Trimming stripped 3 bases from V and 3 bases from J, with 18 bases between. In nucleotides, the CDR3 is TGTGCCAGCAGTGAGGGGTCGGGGGAAGGTCTCTACGAGCAGTACGTC. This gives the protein CASSEGSGEGLYEQYV.

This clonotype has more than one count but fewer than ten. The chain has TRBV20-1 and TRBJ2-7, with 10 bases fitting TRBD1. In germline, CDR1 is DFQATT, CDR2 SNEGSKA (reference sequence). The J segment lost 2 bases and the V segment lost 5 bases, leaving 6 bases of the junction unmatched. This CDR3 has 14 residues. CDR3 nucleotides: TGCAGTGCTTCCGAAGGGACAGGGGCCTACGAGCAGTACGTC. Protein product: CSASEGTGAYEQYV.

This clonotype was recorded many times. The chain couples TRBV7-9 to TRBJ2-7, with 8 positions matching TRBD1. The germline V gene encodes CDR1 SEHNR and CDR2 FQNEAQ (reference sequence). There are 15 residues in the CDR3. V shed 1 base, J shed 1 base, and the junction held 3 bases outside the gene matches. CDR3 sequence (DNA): TGTGCCAGCAGCTTAGATGGGACAGGATCCTACGAGCAGTACTTC. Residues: CASSLDGTGSYEQYF. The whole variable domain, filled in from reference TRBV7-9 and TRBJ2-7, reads DTGVSQNPRHKITKRGQNVTFRCDPISEHNRLYWYRQTLGQGPEFLTYFQNEAQLEKSRLLSDRFSAERPKGSFSTLEIQRTEQGDSAMYLCASSLDGTGSYEQYFGPGTRLTVT.

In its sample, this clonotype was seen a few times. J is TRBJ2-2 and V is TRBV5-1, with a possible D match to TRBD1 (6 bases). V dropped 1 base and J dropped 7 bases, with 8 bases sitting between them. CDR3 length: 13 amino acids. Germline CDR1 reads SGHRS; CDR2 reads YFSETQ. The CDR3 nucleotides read TGCGCCAGCAGCTTGTACAGGGACGGGGAGCTGTTTTTT. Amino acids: CASSLYRDGELFF.

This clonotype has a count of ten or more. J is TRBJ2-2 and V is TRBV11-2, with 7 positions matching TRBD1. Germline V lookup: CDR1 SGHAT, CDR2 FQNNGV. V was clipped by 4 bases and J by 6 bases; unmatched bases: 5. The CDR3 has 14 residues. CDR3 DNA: TGTGCCAGCAGCTGGGACAGCACAGCCGGGGAGCTGTTTTTT. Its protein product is CASSWDSTAGELFF.

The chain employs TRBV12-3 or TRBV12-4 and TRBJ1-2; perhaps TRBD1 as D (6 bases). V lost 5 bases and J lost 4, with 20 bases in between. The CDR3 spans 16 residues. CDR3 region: CASSPTPHGGGYGYTF. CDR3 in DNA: TGTGCCAGCAGTCCCACCCCACACGGGGGCGGCTATGGCTACACCTTC.

CDR3 sequence: CSAASVDPEKLFF. CDR3 in DNA: TGCAGTGCCGCTTCGGTGGACCCTGAAAAACTGTTTTTT. The chain is built from TRBV20-1 and TRBJ1-4, with no clear D. There are 13 residues in the CDR3. Trimming stripped 6 bases from V and 7 bases from J, with 15 bases between. Germline-derived CDR1 and CDR2 are DFQATT and SNEGSKA (reference sequence).

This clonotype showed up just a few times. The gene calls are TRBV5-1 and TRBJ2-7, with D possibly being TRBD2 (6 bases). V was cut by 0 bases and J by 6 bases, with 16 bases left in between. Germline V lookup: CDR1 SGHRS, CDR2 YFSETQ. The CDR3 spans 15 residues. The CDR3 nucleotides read TGCGCCAGCAGCTTGGTTTTGACGGGAGCCTCCGAGCAGTACTTC. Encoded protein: CASSLVLTGASEQYF. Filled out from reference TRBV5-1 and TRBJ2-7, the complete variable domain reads KAGVTQTPRYLIKTRGQQVTLSCSPISGHRSVSWYQQTPGQGLQFLFEYFSETQRNKGNFPGRFSGRQFSNSRSEMNVSTLELGDSALYLCASSLVLTGASEQYFGPGTRLTVT.

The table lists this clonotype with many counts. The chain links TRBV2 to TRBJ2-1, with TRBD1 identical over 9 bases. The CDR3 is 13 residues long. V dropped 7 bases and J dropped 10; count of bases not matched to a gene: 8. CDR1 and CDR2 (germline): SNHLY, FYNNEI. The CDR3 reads CASMRQGDREQFF. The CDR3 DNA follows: TGTGCCAGCATGCGACAGGGGGATCGAGAGCAGTTCTTC.

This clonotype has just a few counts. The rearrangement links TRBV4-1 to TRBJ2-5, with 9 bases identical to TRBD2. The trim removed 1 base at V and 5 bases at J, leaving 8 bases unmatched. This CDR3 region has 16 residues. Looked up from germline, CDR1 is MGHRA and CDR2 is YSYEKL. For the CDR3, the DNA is TGCGCCAGCAGCCAAGTAATGCGGGGGGGCCGCGAGACCCAGTACTTC. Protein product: CASSQVMRGGRETQYF.

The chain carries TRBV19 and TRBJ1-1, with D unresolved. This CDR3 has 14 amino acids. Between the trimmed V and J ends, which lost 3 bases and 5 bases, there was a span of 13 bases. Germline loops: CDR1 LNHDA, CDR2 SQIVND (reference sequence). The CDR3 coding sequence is TGTGCCAGTAGTATTTTATACAGAGGGACTGAAGCTTTCTTT. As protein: CASSILYRGTEAFF.